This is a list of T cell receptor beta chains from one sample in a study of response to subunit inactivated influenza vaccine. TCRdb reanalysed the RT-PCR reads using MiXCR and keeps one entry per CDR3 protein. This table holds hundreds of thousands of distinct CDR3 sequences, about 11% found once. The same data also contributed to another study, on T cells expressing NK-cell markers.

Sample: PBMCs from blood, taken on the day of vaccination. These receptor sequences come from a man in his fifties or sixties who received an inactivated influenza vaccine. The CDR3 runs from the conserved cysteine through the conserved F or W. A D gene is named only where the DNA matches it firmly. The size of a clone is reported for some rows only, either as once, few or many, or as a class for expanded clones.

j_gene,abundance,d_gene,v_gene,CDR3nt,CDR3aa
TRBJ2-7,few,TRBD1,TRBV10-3,TGTGCCATCAGTTGGACAGGGGGCGACGAGCAGTACTTC,CAISWTGGDEQYF
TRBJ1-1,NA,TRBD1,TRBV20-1,TGCAGCACCGCCGGTGGGACAGGGGGGAGGAACACTGAAGCTTTCTTT,CSTAGGTGGRNTEAFF
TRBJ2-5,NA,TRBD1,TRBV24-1,TGTGCCACCAGTGACGAGACAGGGAACTACCAAGAGACCCAGTACTTC,CATSDETGNYQETQYF
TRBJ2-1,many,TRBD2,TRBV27,TGTGCCAGCAGTTCTTCCGGGACTAGCGGGAGATCCTACAATGAGCAGTTCTTC,CASSSSGTSGRSYNEQFF
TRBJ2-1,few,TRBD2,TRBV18,TGTGCCAGCTCCCGGGGGGGAACTTCCTACAATGAGCAGTTCTTC,CASSRGGTSYNEQFF
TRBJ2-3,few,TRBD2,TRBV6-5,TGTGCCAGCAGTTACCTGGGACCTGCCGTTGGTAGCGGGACAGATACGCAGTATTTT,CASSYLGPAVGSGTDTQYF
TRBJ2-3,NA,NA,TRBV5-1,TGCGCCAGCAGCTTGGCCGCAGGGGGGGGCACAGATACGCAGTATTTT,CASSLAAGGGTDTQYF
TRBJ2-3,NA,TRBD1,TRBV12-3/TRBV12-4,TGTGCCAGCAGACAGGGGGTGGAAGATACGCAGTATTTT,CASRQGVEDTQYF
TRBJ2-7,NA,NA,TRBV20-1,TGCAGTGCTAGTGCGGTGTCCTACGAGCAGTACTTC,CSASAVSYEQYF
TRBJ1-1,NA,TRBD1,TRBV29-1,TGCAGCTCTTCGGGACAGGGTCTTGTGGAAGCTTTCTTT,CSSSGQGLVEAFF